This is a list of T cell receptor beta chains from one sample in a study of blood T cell repertoires in COVID-19. Profiling relied on immunoSEQ multiplex PCR, and the TCRdb table lists in-frame clones only, not all of them. The sample yields approximately 210,000 clones, 80% to 90% seen once. Sequencing was done on a sample of peripheral blood. Receptors originate from a man aged 18 to 29 with active or convalescent COVID-19. The CDR3 runs from the conserved cysteine through the conserved F or W. The D gene is left open where the match is weak. Clone size is shown for a subset of rows, as once, few, many or a class of expanded clone.

J gene | V gene | clone size | D gene | CDR3 DNA | CDR3 protein
TRBJ2-7 | TRBV28 | NA | NA | TGTGCCAGCAGTGGAGGGCAGCTATACGAGCAGTACTTC | CASSGGQLYEQYF
TRBJ2-5 | TRBV10-1 | few | NA | TGCGCCAGCAGTCAACTAGGATTAGAGACCCAGTACTTC | CASSQLGLETQYF
TRBJ1-3 | TRBV18 | NA | NA | TGTGCCAGCTCACCATCGGGAGCGCTCTCTGGAAACACCATATATTTT | CASSPSGALSGNTIYF
TRBJ2-7 | TRBV18 | NA | TRBD2 | TGTGCCAGCTCACCACCGGGTCTAGCGGGTGGTGGGTCGTACGAGCAGTACTTC | CASSPPGLAGGGSYEQYF
TRBJ2-2 | TRBV5-4 | NA | TRBD1 | TGTGCCAGCAGCCATCCGGGACAGGGGGGGAAAGGGGAGCTGTTTTTT | CASSHPGQGGKGELFF
TRBJ1-2 | TRBV28 | NA | NA | TGTGCCAGCAGTTGGAAAGGGGGACGGCTTAACTATGGCTACACCTTC | CASSWKGGRLNYGYTF
TRBJ2-3 | TRBV30 | once | NA | TGTGCCTGGGGGAGAACCACAGATACGCAGTATTTT | CAWGRTTDTQYF
TRBJ2-7 | TRBV29-1 | once | NA | TGCAGCGTTGTTCTTAGTCGCGAGCAGTACTTC | CSVVLSREQYF
TRBJ1-5 | TRBV7-9 | NA | NA | TGTGCCAGCAGCTTTGGGCAGGGAGGTTATAGCAATCAGCCCCAGCATTTT | CASSFGQGGYSNQPQHF
TRBJ2-7 | TRBV28 | NA | NA | TGTGCCAGCACCTCCCCGGCAACTAAAGCCTACGAGCAGTACTTC | CASTSPATKAYEQYF